This T cell receptor beta chain was captured in a study of blood T cell repertoires in COVID-19. Study-level background: T cells, B-cell-depleted T cells, or PBMCs supplied cDNA or gDNA.

The CDR3 is 15 residues long. Germline CDR1 reads SGHRS; CDR2 reads YFSETQ. V gave up 1 base and J gave up 1 base, with 9 bases separating them. Authors' processing steps: Amplification from reference gene primers served as the basis for estimated nucleated cell counts. Clones were read by immunoSEQ multiplex PCR, and TCRdb kept only the in-frame ones, dropping some. That table furnishes V, J and clone size, whereas the DNA furnished D and trimming. The table records 55,000 to 80,000 clones, about four fifths of them present only once. The sample taken for sequencing was peripheral blood. This chain joins TRBV5-1 and TRBJ1-3; D call uncertain. This sequence was found in a human donor in a cohort sampled during active COVID-19. The CDR3 loop reads CASSLRGGSGNTIYF. As DNA, the CDR3 is TGCGCCAGCAGCTTGCGTGGAGGGTCTGGAAACACCATATATTTT.